This TCR beta chain was found in a study of blood T cells in healthy people across ages. Study summary: There was about one barcoded beta molecule captured by template switching per two T cells.

The V gene's germline CDR1 is SGHRS and CDR2 YFSETQ. This CDR3 contains 15 residues. V lost 4 bases, J lost 0 bases, and 4 bases stayed unmatched. This clonotype was counted a few times. Its antigen is currently unknown. The study, taken as a whole, reports: Diversity was higher, and naive CD4+ cells more numerous, in long-lived donors than in aged donors. Diversity estimated from one million T cells was considered an underestimate.

Using a J-beta primer mix together with a sample-barcoded 5' primer, a second PCR was run for roughly 6 to 12 cycles. One entry per CDR3 protein results from TCRdb running MiXCR on the 5' RACE reads. Of some 750,000 distinct CDR3 sequences listed, about 24% are singletons. This TCR was sampled from a man between 65 and 85 years old in good health. This chain joins TRBV5-1 and TRBJ2-1; TRBD2 matches at 7 bases. The sequencing input was blood. This CDR3 reads CASSHGGSSYNEQFF. The CDR3 coding sequence is TGCGCCAGCAGCCACGGGGGGAGCTCCTACAATGAGCAGTTCTTC.